This T cell receptor beta chain derives from a study of blood T cell repertoires in COVID-19. Source study methods: Estimation of nucleated cell counts was performed using reference gene primer amplification. Generated by immunoSEQ multiplex PCR, the TCRdb table keeps only in-frame clones and is missing some. V, J and clone size derive from that table, while D and trimming were established from the DNA sequence. The table lists 150,000 to 200,000 clones, roughly 87% of them singletons. The V and J ends lost 3 bases and 5 bases, in that order; junction bases with no gene match: 7. From germline, CDR1 is DFQATT and CDR2 SNEGSKA (reference sequence). The CDR3 is 14 residues long.

The sequenced sample was peripheral blood. The TCR comes from a man in his 60s with active or convalescent COVID-19. This chain connects TRBV20-1 to TRBJ2-5; TRBD2 matches at 9 bases. Here the CDR3 DNA reads TGCAGTGCTAGTAGTAGCGGGGGTGGGGAGACCCAGTACTTC. Its translation is CSASSSGGGETQYF.